This T cell receptor (beta chain) was identified in a study of blood T cell repertoires in COVID-19. In the study overall: Samples of COVID-19 (acute and convalescent) were obtained from the United States, Italy and Spain. Sample material is recorded as cDNA or gDNA derived from T cells, B-cell-depleted T cells, or PBMCs.

In the original analysis: Reference gene primer amplification in the assay estimated nucleated cell counts. TCRdb's copy holds only in-frame clones and misses some; the assay was immunoSEQ multiplex PCR. From that table come the V and J calls and clone size; the DNA was used to work out D and trimming. The table includes about 260,000 clones, approximately 86% detected once. This TCR was recovered from a man younger than 45 with active or convalescent COVID-19. Sequencing was done on a sample of peripheral blood.

The DNA for the CDR3 is TGCAGTCCGTCAGAATATGGCTACACCTTC. Its protein is CSPSEYGYTF. This chain uses TRBV20-1 with TRBJ1-2; the D is unclear. The germline V gene encodes CDR1 DFQATT and CDR2 SNEGSKA (reference sequence). The V gene lost 8 bases and the J gene lost 5 bases, with 9 bases spanning the gap. The CDR3 loop spans 10 amino acids.